A selection of T cell receptor beta chains follows, all from one sample in a study of T-cell memory formation after mild COVID-19. TCRdb analysed the 5' RACE reads with MiXCR anew, one entry per CDR3 protein. The sample lists hundreds of thousands of distinct CDR3 sequences; roughly 19% were seen once. Sequencing input: PBMCs or a T cell subset sorted from them (not recorded which). All receptors come from a man younger than 30 who had mild COVID-19 (a few samples of this study predate the infection). Cell type and time point are not known. CDR3s leave out the opening cysteine and the closing phenylalanine or tryptophan.

v_call cdr3_aa
TRBV19 ASSQDRENIQY
TRBV18 ASSSGRSYNEQF
TRBV6-5 ASSYGQLNYGYT
TRBV20-1 SASERISYEQY
TRBV4-2 ASSPKGDYGYT
TRBV14 ASSQGQDWYQETQY
TRBV7-6 ASSLVGALAGVLGEQF
TRBV6-6 ASSYIYEQTQY
TRBV7-9 ASSSGTYEQF
TRBV7-2 ASSLPRTGASMNTEAF
TRBV5-1 ASNGRESTDTQY
TRBV5-1 ASSLRAAGEQY
TRBV6-6 ASSSAAVASYNEQF
TRBV20-1 SARETVYYGYT
TRBV6-1 ASQDRVGAGELF
TRBV9 ASSVYGGPNEQF
TRBV29-1 SVGEVGDYGYT
TRBV12-3/TRBV12-4 ASSLMTSAETQY
TRBV4-2 ASSHPGRHTGELF
TRBV7-2 ASGGDGGWETQY
TRBV12-5 ASGLVLTDRGSTDTQY
TRBV10-3 AINGEGVSNQPQH
TRBV12-3/TRBV12-4 ASSPRTDGPQH
TRBV29-1 SARAGAFTDTQY
TRBV7-3 ASSPRWVTEAF
TRBV20-1 SAPRTGGNRDQPQH
TRBV7-8 ASSVDRVNEKLF
TRBV20-1 SARLDRAYNEQF
TRBV20-1 SALRETQY
TRBV20-1 SAPDRRGDSPLH
TRBV7-3 ASTWERLEAF
TRBV7-2 ASSSVSGTWSQETQY